A single sample gave rise to the 26 T cell receptor beta chains below, sequenced in a study of cytomegalovirus exposure and HLA in healthy donors. PCR employed 60 Vbeta and 13 Jbeta primers. Generated by immunoSEQ multiplex PCR, the TCRdb table keeps only in-frame clones and is missing some. The sample includes 95,000 to 120,000 clones, around 77% of them seen just once. The sample comprised PBMCs. These receptors all come from a woman in her thirties in good health and CMV-seropositive.

The chain combines TRBV5-1 with TRBJ1-2, with D maybe TRBD1 (5 bases). This CDR3 is built from 16 residues. V was shortened by 0 bases and J by 0 bases, with 12 bases between the two germline ends. CDR1 is SGHRS and CDR2 is YFSETQ in the germline V gene. DNA for the CDR3: TGCGCCAGCAGCTTGGCGGGACTTGGAACTAACTATGGCTACACCTTC. Its translation is CASSLAGLGTNYGYTF.

The CDR3 loop is CASSEFRGGWPDTQYF. The CDR3 coding sequence is TGTGCCAGCAGTGAATTTAGGGGGGGGTGGCCAGATACGCAGTATTTT. This chain uses TRBV25-1 with TRBJ2-3; D perhaps matches TRBD2 (7 bases). Trimming pared 1 base from V and 4 bases from J, leaving 15 bases between. CDR3 length equals 16 residues. In germline, CDR1 is MGHDK, CDR2 SYGVNS.

This chain uses TRBV19 with TRBJ2-3; D may be TRBD1 (5 bases). The germline V and J ends were trimmed by 6 bases and 3 bases, with 13 bases remaining between them. CDR3 length equals 14 residues. Germline values: CDR1 LNHDA, CDR2 SQIVND (reference sequence). The CDR3 protein is CASRLLQGTDTQYF. In nucleotides, the CDR3 is TGTGCCAGTAGGCTCCTTCAGGGAACAGATACGCAGTATTTT.

The V and J genes are TRBV5-5 and TRBJ1-2, with TRBD1 matching 8 bases. This CDR3 is 17 amino acids long. Germline trimming cut 5 bases from V and 4 bases from J; bases unmatched to any gene: 16. CDR1 and CDR2 (germline): SGHKS, YYEKEE (reference sequence). The CDR3 loop reads CASSTGTGVGGAYGYTF. Written as DNA, the CDR3 is TGTGCCAGCAGTACCGGGACAGGCGTTGGTGGGGCCTATGGCTACACCTTC.

This chain uses TRBV5-1 with TRBJ2-6; 7 bases are shared with TRBD1. V shed 3 bases and J 2 bases; nucleotides not matched to a gene: 2. Germline values: CDR1 SGHRS, CDR2 YFSETQ. The CDR3 is 15 amino acids. DNA of the CDR3: TGCGCCAGCAGCTCTACAGGGGCTGGGGCCAACGTCCTGACTTTC. As protein: CASSSTGAGANVLTF.

V and J are TRBV5-4 and TRBJ1-1, with 9 nucleotides matching TRBD1. This CDR3 comprises 14 residues. V was pared by 2 bases and J by 4 bases, with 3 bases of the junction left unmatched. Germline V gives CDR1 SGHNT, CDR2 YYREEE (reference sequence). The CDR3 region has the DNA TGTGCCAGCAGCTTCGGGACAGGGCTCACTGAAGCTTTCTTT. Translating gives CASSFGTGLTEAFF. The full variable domain, with the rest looked up from reference TRBV5-4 and TRBJ1-1, is ETGVTQSPTHLIKTRGQQVTLRCSSQSGHNTVSWYQQALGQGPQFIFQYYREEENGRGNFPPRFSGLQFPNYSSELNVNALELDDSALYLCASSFGTGLTEAFFGQGTRLTVV.

This chain uses TRBV7-8 with TRBJ2-7, with D perhaps matching TRBD2 (6 bases). Germline lookup yields CDR1 SGHVS and CDR2 FQNEAQ. V was clipped by 3 bases and J by 2 bases, with 11 bases between them. This CDR3 comprises 14 residues. CDR3 residues: CASSFFLATYEQYF. The CDR3 bases are TGTGCCAGCAGCTTTTTCCTAGCGACCTACGAGCAGTACTTC.

This clone was observed a handful of times. This chain uses TRBV7-9 with TRBJ2-7; 7 bases are shared with TRBD2. CDR1 and CDR2 from the germline V gene are SEHNR and FQNEAQ (reference sequence). With 1 base clipped from V and 2 bases from J, the junction kept 8 bases outside the gene matches. The CDR3 has 16 residues. The CDR3 sequence: CASSLGLAGRAYEQYF. For the CDR3, the DNA is TGTGCCAGCAGCTTAGGACTAGCTGGGAGGGCCTACGAGCAGTACTTC.

The V gene is TRBV7-2, the J gene TRBJ2-7; D is unclear. The germline V gene encodes CDR1 SGHTA and CDR2 FQGNSA. CDR3 size: 12 residues. The V gene lost 2 bases and the J gene lost 4 bases, with 6 bases spanning the gap. CDR3 amino acids: CASSLPFYEQYF. The CDR3 DNA is TGTGCCAGCAGCTTACCTTTTTACGAGCAGTACTTC.

The J gene is TRBJ2-1, the V gene TRBV9, with D possibly TRBD1 on 5 matching bases. The CDR3 contains 13 residues. Germline CDR1 and CDR2: SGDLS and YYNGEE. Trimming removed 0 bases at V and 8 bases at J, with 9 bases between. The CDR3 sequence is CASSVEGLDEQFF. The CDR3 bases are TGTGCCAGCAGCGTAGAGGGGTTGGATGAGCAGTTCTTC.

About this clone: The germline gene is not matched at one end of the junction; a read error may be the cause. The rearrangement joins TRBV19 to TRBJ2-3; D gene unclear. This CDR3 region has 16 residues. Germline CDR1 reads LNHDA; CDR2 reads SQIVND (reference sequence). The CDR3 region is CASSLDGYPSTDTQYF. The CDR3, as DNA: TGTGCCAGTAGTTTAGACGGTTATCCTAGCACAGATACGCAGTATTTT.

The chain recombines TRBV2 with TRBJ2-2, with D uncertain. Germline CDR1 is SNHLY and CDR2 is FYNNEI. The ends were cut back, 3 bases at V and 3 bases at J, with 2 bases in the middle. The CDR3 has 12 amino acids. Here the CDR3 reads CASSDYTGELFF. The CDR3 nucleotides are TGTGCCAGCAGTGACTACACCGGGGAGCTGTTTTTT. Drawing the rest from reference TRBV2 and TRBJ2-2, the complete variable domain is EPEVTQTPSHQVTQMGQEVILRCVPISNHLYFYWYRQILGQKVEFLVSFYNNEISEKSEIFDDQFSVERPDGSNFTLKIRSTKLEDSAMYFCASSDYTGELFFGEGSRLTVL.

This chain connects TRBV6-5 to TRBJ2-3, with 7 bases aligning to TRBD1. V dropped 0 bases and J dropped 6; count of bases not matched to a gene: 6. This CDR3 spans 15 amino acids. CDR1 is MNHEY and CDR2 is SVGAGI in the germline V gene. The CDR3 nucleotides read TGTGCCAGCAGTTACTCGCCGGGACAGACGGATACGCAGTATTTT. It is translated as CASSYSPGQTDTQYF.

V gene TRBV11-3 combines with J gene TRBJ1-4, with 9 bases matching TRBD1. The CDR3 extends over 16 amino acids. The V and J ends lost 5 bases and 4 bases, in that order; junction bases with no gene match: 8. Germline CDR1 and CDR2: SGHNT and YENEEA. The CDR3 bases are TGTGCCAGCAGCCCGGACAGGGGCCAGGATAATGAAAAACTGTTTTTT. Its translation is CASSPDRGQDNEKLFF.

The rearrangement uses TRBV6-1 and TRBJ2-7; D perhaps matches TRBD1 (5 bases). The CDR3 covers 14 residues. The V and J ends lost 5 bases and 2 bases respectively, with 13 bases between them. The V gene's germline CDR1 is MNHNS and CDR2 SASEGT. CDR3 nucleotide sequence: TGTGCCAGCAGTCAGGGCCAGGTAGCCTACGAGCAGTACTTC. Translated: CASSQGQVAYEQYF.

The V call is TRBV11-3, the J call TRBJ2-1, with 9 bases lining up with TRBD2. After removal of 4 bases from V and 7 bases from J, the junction contained 14 bases not matched to a gene. CDR3 length: 17 amino acids. The V gene's germline CDR1 is SGHNT and CDR2 YENEEA. CDR3 bases: TGTGCCAGCAGCTCTAGAGGGCGGGAGGGACTTTGGAATGAGCAGTTCTTC. Residues: CASSSRGREGLWNEQFF.

This sequence joins TRBV6-6 and TRBJ2-7; D possibly corresponds to TRBD2 (6 bases). The germline gives CDR1 MNHNY, CDR2 SVGAGI (reference sequence). The CDR3 extends over 15 amino acids. The V end lost 2 bases, the J end lost 2 bases, and 13 bases lay between the germline ends. CDR3: CASSYGRGTTYEQYF. The CDR3 region has the DNA TGTGCCAGCAGTTACGGTCGGGGGACGACCTACGAGCAGTACTTC.

This clone has a single count. The chain employs TRBV2 and TRBJ2-1, with 15 bases matching TRBD2. Germline V lookup: CDR1 SNHLY, CDR2 FYNNEI. The CDR3 sequence is 16 residues long. The junction had 5 bases not matched to a gene; V was cut back by 4 bases and J by 7 bases. CDR3 region: CASSGTSGRAENEQFF. The CDR3, as DNA: TGTGCCAGCAGTGGGACTAGCGGGAGGGCCGAAAATGAGCAGTTCTTC.

There are a few counts of this clone. V is TRBV10-3 and J is TRBJ1-2; D is unresolved. Germline assignment: CDR1 ENHRY and CDR2 SYGVKD. Trimming took off 4 bases at V and 7 bases at J, with 13 bases between the two ends. This CDR3 has 13 amino acids. The CDR3 DNA reads as TGTGCCATCAGTGCGACTTTCCGTAGTGGCTACACCTTC. Translated, it gives CAISATFRSGYTF.

J is TRBJ2-5 and V is TRBV15; TRBD1 agrees at 7 bases. Germline trimming cut 2 bases from V and 10 bases from J; bases unmatched to any gene: 10. This CDR3 has 14 amino acids. Germline V CDR1 and CDR2: LNHNV, YYDKDF (reference sequence). The CDR3, as DNA: TGTGCCACCAGCAGACAACAGGGGCAAGGGGACCAGTACTTC. It encodes CATSRQQGQGDQYF.

The chain recombines TRBV10-2 with TRBJ1-5; a weak D match, TRBD1 (5 bases). V was cut by 9 bases and J by 7 bases, with 22 bases left in between. This CDR3 contains 15 residues. Germline V lookup: CDR1 WSHSY, CDR2 SAAADI. CDR3 region: CASRGLEGTGQPQHF. CDR3 DNA sequence: TGCGCCAGTCGGGGACTTGAAGGGACGGGCCAGCCCCAGCATTTT.

CDR3 nucleotides: TGTGCCAGCAGCGCCCGACTAGCGGGAGGATACGAGCAGTACTTC. This gives the protein CASSARLAGGYEQYF. This chain connects TRBV7-9 to TRBJ2-7; 13 bases are shared with TRBD2. This CDR3 contains 15 residues. Trimming cost V 5 bases and J 4 bases; bases outside gene matches: 5. In germline, CDR1 is SEHNR, CDR2 FQNEAQ (reference sequence).

This clone has more than one count but fewer than ten. The chain employs TRBV18 and TRBJ1-4; D is unclear. The CDR3 length is 15 residues. The V end was cut by 2 bases, the J end by 0 bases, with 7 bases between. The germline V gene has CDR1 KGHSH and CDR2 LQKENI. The CDR3 sequence is CASSPDKATNEKLFF. CDR3 DNA sequence: TGTGCCAGCTCACCAGACAAGGCAACTAATGAAAAACTGTTTTTT.

This chain links TRBV11-1 with TRBJ1-1, with D tentatively TRBD1 (6 bases). Germline CDR1 SGHAT, CDR2 FQDESV (reference sequence). Trimming removed 10 bases from V and 2 bases from J, with 14 bases in between. This CDR3 has 13 residues. CDR3 loop: CAIVEGHNTEAFF. The CDR3 nucleotides read TGTGCCATCGTAGAGGGACATAACACTGAAGCTTTCTTT.

V usage is TRBV11-2 and J usage is TRBJ2-2; D gene uncertain. V was trimmed by 5 bases and J by 1 base, leaving 8 bases between them. This CDR3 is 14 amino acids long. The germline CDR1 and CDR2 sequences are SGHAT and FQNNGV. The CDR3 loop reads CASSHNRNTGELFF. DNA for the CDR3: TGTGCCAGCAGCCACAACAGGAACACCGGGGAGCTGTTTTTT. Together with reference TRBV11-2 and TRBJ2-2, the CDR3 gives the full variable domain: EAGVAQSPRYKIIEKRQSVAFWCNPISGHATLYWYQQILGQGPKLLIQFQNNGVVDDSQLPKDRFSAERLKGVDSTLKIQPAKLEDSAVYLCASSHNRNTGELFFGEGSRLTVL.

V and J are TRBV5-1 and TRBJ1-1, with D uncertain. This CDR3 region has 12 residues. V was trimmed by 0 bases and J by 7 bases, leaving 7 bases between them. Germline-derived CDR1 and CDR2 are SGHRS and YFSETQ. CDR3 bases: TGCGCCAGCAGCTTGGCGGGGATTGAAGCTTTCTTT. This sequence encodes CASSLAGIEAFF. The full variable domain, completed using reference TRBV5-1 and TRBJ1-1, is KAGVTQTPRYLIKTRGQQVTLSCSPISGHRSVSWYQQTPGQGLQFLFEYFSETQRNKGNFPGRFSGRQFSNSRSEMNVSTLELGDSALYLCASSLAGIEAFFGQGTRLTVV.